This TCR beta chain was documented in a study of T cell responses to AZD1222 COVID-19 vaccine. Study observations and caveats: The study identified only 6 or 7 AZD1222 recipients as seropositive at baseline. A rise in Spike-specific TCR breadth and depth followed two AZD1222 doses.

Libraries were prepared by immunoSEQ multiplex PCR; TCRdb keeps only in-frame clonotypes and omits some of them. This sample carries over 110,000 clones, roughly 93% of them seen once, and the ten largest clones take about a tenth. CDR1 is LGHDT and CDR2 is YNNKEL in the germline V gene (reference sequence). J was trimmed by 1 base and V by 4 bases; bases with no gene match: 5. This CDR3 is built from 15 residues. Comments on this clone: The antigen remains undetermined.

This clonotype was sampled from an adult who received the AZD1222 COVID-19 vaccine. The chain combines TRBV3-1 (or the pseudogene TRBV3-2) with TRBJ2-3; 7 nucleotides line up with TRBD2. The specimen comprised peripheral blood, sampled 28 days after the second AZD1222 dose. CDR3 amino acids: CASSLLARGTDTQYF. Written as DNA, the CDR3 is TGTGCCAGCAGCCTACTAGCGAGAGGCACAGATACGCAGTATTTT.